The clone carrying this T cell receptor beta chain has more than one count but fewer than ten. TCRdb called the 5' RACE reads again in MiXCR, with one record for every CDR3 protein. The sample gives about 560,000 distinct CDR3 sequences, 20% to 25% of which show up once; roughly 8.3% is in the top ten. These data originate in a study of T-cell memory formation after mild COVID-19. About the research overall: There were largely donor-specific TCR clusters.

The germline V and J ends were trimmed by 7 bases and 2 bases, with 18 bases remaining between them. CDR1 and CDR2 from the germline V gene are MDHEN and SYDVKM. The CDR3 has 16 residues. The chain recombines TRBV28 with TRBJ2-1; D possibly corresponds to TRBD2 (6 bases). Sequences were obtained from PBMCs or a T cell subset sorted from them (not recorded which). The receptor's source is an adult woman who had mild COVID-19 (a few samples of this study predate the infection). Cell type and time point are not known. The CDR3 sequence: CASMNWDSGPYNEQFF. CDR3 coding DNA: TGTGCCAGCATGAATTGGGATAGCGGACCCTACAATGAGCAGTTCTTC.